This paragraph covers one TCR beta chain sequence. This clone was picked up one time. There is no known antigen for this receptor. Base qualities are missing; no much larger clone stands one base away. The data were taken from a study of blood T cell repertoires in COVID-19 (TCRdb year 2020). Describing the broader study: Samples covering the acute and convalescent phases of COVID-19 were provided by collaborators in the United States, Italy and Spain. The material from the prospective study consisted of cDNA or gDNA derived from T cells, B-cell-depleted T cells, or PBMCs. Subjects who had been exposed to COVID-19, were actively infected with it, or had recovered from it provided the deeply sampled blood TCRbeta repertoires that made up the dataset. The repertoires were released in a freely available public database meant as a resource for research on the immune response to SARS-CoV-2. Samples were obtained from the ongoing ImmuneRACE study (first 160 participants) and from about 1,300 subjects provided by 6 global collaborators. The sample metadata nearly always contained a de-identified subject ID, COVID-19 status, age in years and sex. HLA class I and class II types, where available, came from metadata supplied by the sample provider rather than from assay-based typing.

The immunoSEQ Assay, a bias-controlled multiplex PCR, was used to amplify TCRbeta CDR3 regions from genomic DNA. In the source study's methods: Nucleated cell counts per sample were estimated from amplification of reference gene primers within the assay. To quantify the absolute abundance of each unique TCRbeta CDR3 rearrangement, sequence reads were collapsed and filtered. For each sample, productive Simpson clonality was calculated as the square root of Simpson's diversity index over productive rearrangements. In its TCRdb copy, this immuneACCESS table keeps in-frame sequences only and misses some clones. Where compared with another copy, unresolved V genes explain less than half of these, and the others have no known cause. That table is the source of V, J and clone size, and D and trimming were worked out from the DNA. This sample holds about 150,000 clones; about 73% were observed only once. Roughly 1.5% of the sample rests with the top ten.

The collaborating institutions used their own protocols to collect whole blood in K2EDTA tubes. Collaborator samples were shipped for TCRbeta analysis as frozen whole blood, isolated PBMCs, or DNA extracted from either sample type. Broad study findings and their caveats: The quantity of clinical and demographic metadata differed by source and by participant and was supplied without curation.

V gives up 3 bases and J gives up 2 bases, and the segment between their germline ends measures 14 bases. Via the germline V gene, CDR1 is SGHRS and CDR2 YFSETQ. Counted from cysteine to phenylalanine, this CDR3 has 16 amino acids. The sequence is cut down to CDR3 DNA, 48 bases in frame from base 1. The rearranged segments are TRBV5-1 and TRBJ2-2; 5 matching bases give a weak D call of TRBD2. This receptor was taken from a man older than 75 with acute or convalescent COVID-19. Source material: peripheral blood. CDR3 loop: CASSSDTGSNTGELFF. The DNA sequence is as follows: TGCGCCAGCAGCTCAGATACGGGGTCAAACACCGGGGAGCTGTTTTTT.